The source of this TCR beta chain is a study of blood T cell repertoires in COVID-19. Study context: In each case, the material was cDNA or gDNA derived from T cells, B-cell-depleted T cells, or PBMCs.

The CDR3 extends over 14 amino acids. With 7 bases removed from V and 0 bases from J, the gap between germline ends came to 14 bases. Germline V gene data show CDR1 as GTSNPN and CDR2 as SVGIG (reference sequence). In the authors' workflow: It was from reference gene primer amplification that nucleated cell counts were estimated. The assay was immunoSEQ multiplex PCR, and TCRdb's table has in-frame clones only and misses some. The D gene and trimming were derived from the DNA, and the V and J assignments and clone size from that table. This sample yields 90,000 to 100,000 clones, of which approximately 85% are seen a single time; roughly 12% belongs to the top ten.

The V call is TRBV30, the J call TRBJ2-3; D is undetermined. The source is a human donor in a cohort sampled during active COVID-19. The specimen was peripheral blood. This chain's CDR3 is CASSRLTSTDTQYF. The CDR3 DNA reads as TGTGCCTCATCCAGGCTAACTAGCACAGATACGCAGTATTTT.